This T cell receptor beta chain is from a study of shared clonotypes between healthy human individuals. Findings and caveats of the study: Around 5% of naive CD4 clonotypes were shared across a handful of donors. Lower generation probabilities were found for non-shared clonotypes than for those shared by all four donors.

Details on this clone: Its antigen is not known.

Genomic DNA per cell subset filled all wells of several immunoSEQ plates. The method was immunoSEQ multiplex PCR; TCRdb's version includes in-frame clones alone and lacks a portion of them. Altogether around 2,000,000 clones are present, under 95% being singletons, with the ten largest covering under 2%. CD8 cells classed as naive were CD45RO-negative and positively selected for CCR7, excluding terminally differentiated effector memory CD45RA+ cells. Those who donated, Caucasian adults without exception, all lived in Nashville, Tennessee. The V segment lost 10 bases and the J segment 7 bases; nucleotides outside the gene matches: 14. The CDR3 sequence is 15 residues long. Looked up from germline, CDR1 is SNHLY and CDR2 is FYNNEI.

Sequencing was done on a sample of naive CD8+ T cells from PBMCs. The chain combines TRBV2 with TRBJ2-1, with 9 bases lining up with TRBD1. This sequence was found in a man between 18 and 35 years old in good health. Some clones in this sample may be carry-over from other donors' samples. The CDR3 here is CATQTGGGKLNEQFF. The CDR3 DNA reads as TGTGCCACCCAGACAGGGGGTGGGAAATTGAATGAGCAGTTCTTC.